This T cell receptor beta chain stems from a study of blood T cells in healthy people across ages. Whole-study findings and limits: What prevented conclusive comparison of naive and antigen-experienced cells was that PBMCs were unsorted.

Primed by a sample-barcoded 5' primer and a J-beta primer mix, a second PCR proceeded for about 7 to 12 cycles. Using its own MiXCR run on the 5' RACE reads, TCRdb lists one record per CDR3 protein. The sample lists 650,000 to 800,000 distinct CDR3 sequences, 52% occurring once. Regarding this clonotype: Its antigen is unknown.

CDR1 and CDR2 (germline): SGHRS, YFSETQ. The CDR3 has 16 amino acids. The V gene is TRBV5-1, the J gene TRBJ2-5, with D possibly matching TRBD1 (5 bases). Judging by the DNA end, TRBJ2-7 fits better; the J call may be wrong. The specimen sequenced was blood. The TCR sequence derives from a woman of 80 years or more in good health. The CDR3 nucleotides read TGCGCCAGCAGCCGATTGGGGCAAGATACCAACCACGAGCAGTACTTC. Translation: CASSRLGQDTNHEQYF.